A selection of T cell receptor beta chains follows, all from one sample in a study of cytomegalovirus exposure and HLA in healthy donors. Generated by immunoSEQ multiplex PCR, the TCRdb table keeps only in-frame clones and is missing some. This sample has roughly 150,000 clones, with about 80% found just once. Sequences were obtained from PBMCs. These receptors originate from a woman aged 40 to 49 in good health and CMV-seronegative. Each CDR3 is given with its conserved first and last residue. Each record gives: D gene, V gene, clone size, J gene, CDR3 DNA, CDR3 protein. D genes are given only for firm matches. Not all rows give a size; the values are once, few, many and, for expanded clones, a class.

>TRBD2|TRBV7-2|few|TRBJ2-7
TGTGCCAGCAGCTTAGCGCCTAGCGGGAGGTCCTACGAGCAGTACTTC
CASSLAPSGRSYEQYF
>TRBD2|TRBV6-6|.|TRBJ2-5
TGTGCCAGCACCGATCGGGGAGCGGGGGGGAGGGAGACCCGGTACTTC
CASTDRGAGGRETRYF
>TRBD1|TRBV5-4|.|TRBJ2-7
TGTGCCAGCAGCTTGGGACAGGGGACGAACTACGAGCAGTACTTC
CASSLGQGTNYEQYF
>.|TRBV7-7|once|TRBJ2-1
TGTGCCAGCAGCTTGACAGGTTCCACTTCCAATGAGCAGTTCTTC
CASSLTGSTSNEQFF
>.|TRBV7-6|.|TRBJ2-7
TGTGCCAGCAGCTTAGCACAGTCCATAAGCTCCTACGAGCAGTACTTC
CASSLAQSISSYEQYF
>TRBD2|TRBV4-2|few|TRBJ2-1
TGTGCCAGCAGCCAAGATTTGTCTAGCGGGGAGGCTGAGCAGTTCTTC
CASSQDLSSGEAEQFF
>.|TRBV9|few|TRBJ2-2
TGTGCCAGCAGCGTAGCTCAGGGGCCCACCGGGGAGCTGTTTTTT
CASSVAQGPTGELFF
>TRBD1|TRBV30|.|TRBJ2-5
TGTGCCTGGACCCGGGACAGAAAAGAGACCCAGTACTTC
CAWTRDRKETQYF
>.|TRBV5-1|.|TRBJ2-6
TGCGCCAGCAGGCCCGACAGCTCTGGGGCCAACGTCCTGACTTTC
CASRPDSSGANVLTF
>.|TRBV20-1|once|TRBJ2-1
TGCAGTGCTAGAAGGGGCTTGGAGCAGTTCTTC
CSARRGLEQFF
>.|TRBV14|few|TRBJ2-7
TGTGCCAGCAGCCAAGACGAGGCCCTCCCCTACGAGCAGTACTTC
CASSQDEALPYEQYF
>.|TRBV5-4|once|TRBJ2-5
TGTGCCAGCAGCTTGGGGACAGCGGGGGAGACCCAGTACTTC
CASSLGTAGETQYF
>TRBD1|TRBV7-3|.|TRBJ2-3
TGTGCCAGCAGCTTAATGGGGACAGTAACAGATACGCAGTATTTT
CASSLMGTVTDTQYF
>TRBD2|TRBV28|once|TRBJ2-7
TGTGCCAGCAGTCTTTTAGCGGGGGGCCGTTCGCACGAGCAGTACTTC
CASSLLAGGRSHEQYF
>TRBD2|TRBV11-2|.|TRBJ2-3
TGTGCCAGCAGCTTAGTGGCTAGCGGGAGCACAGATACGCAGTATTTT
CASSLVASGSTDTQYF
>TRBD1|TRBV5-1|.|TRBJ2-2
TGCGTCGGTAAACAGGGGTCGAACACCGGGGAGCTGTTTTTT
CVGKQGSNTGELFF
>.|TRBV5-6|.|TRBJ1-1
TGTGCCAGCAGCCATGACCGGGACACTGAAGCTTTCTTT
CASSHDRDTEAFF
>.|TRBV2|few|TRBJ1-2
TGTGCCAGCAGTGATGGGGGAGGCTATGGCTACACCTTC
CASSDGGGYGYTF
>.|TRBV6-5|few|TRBJ2-7
TGTGCCAGCTTTAATGGAGCTGGCGAGCAGTACTTC
CASFNGAGEQYF
>.|TRBV15|.|TRBJ2-5
TGTGCCACCAGCAGAATCCAGGCAAAAGGAGAGACCCAGTACTTC
CATSRIQAKGETQYF
>.|TRBV27|.|TRBJ1-1
TGTGCCAGCAGACCACAGGGTATGAACACTGAAGCTTTCTTT
CASRPQGMNTEAFF
>TRBD2|TRBV7-6|.|TRBJ2-7
TGTGCCAGCAGCCGACGCGGGGGGAGCTACGAGCAGTACTTC
CASSRRGGSYEQYF
>TRBD2|TRBV5-4|.|TRBJ2-4
TGTGCCAGCAGCCTAGCGGGGGGTGACAAAAACATTCAGTACTTC
CASSLAGGDKNIQYF
>TRBD2|TRBV5-1|.|TRBJ2-3
TGCGCCAGCAGCCCTGGCTCTAGCGGGAGTACAGATACGCAGTATTTT
CASSPGSSGSTDTQYF
>.|TRBV11-3|.|TRBJ2-4
TGTGCCAGCAGCTTAGTTCAGGGGATAAACAGTCAGTACTTC
CASSLVQGINSQYF
>TRBD2|TRBV2|.|TRBJ2-1
TGTGCCAGCAGTCAAGAGGCGGGAGTTTCCCCCAAGGGGTTCTTC
CASSQEAGVSPKGFF
>.|TRBV4-1|.|TRBJ2-1
TGCGCCAGCAGCCCCGAGTGGCCAGGCTCCTACAATGAGCAGTTCTTC
CASSPEWPGSYNEQFF
>TRBD1|TRBV30|few|TRBJ2-2
TGTGCCTGGAGCGCAGACAGGGTCGACACCGGGGAGCTGTTTTTT
CAWSADRVDTGELFF
>.|TRBV7-9|few|TRBJ1-4
TGTTCCAGCAGCCCTCATCGAGCAACTAATGAAAAACTGTTTTTT
CSSSPHRATNEKLFF
>TRBD1|TRBV4-1|.|TRBJ1-5
TGCGCCAGCAGCCAACAGGGGGCGGGTCAGCCCCAGCATTTT
CASSQQGAGQPQHF
>.|TRBV5-8|few|TRBJ2-3
TGTGCTGCCGGGCGAGGGCCGGAGTCAGATACGCAGTATTTT
CAAGRGPESDTQYF
>.|TRBV6-1|.|TRBJ1-2
TGTGCCAGCAGCCCCGACATTATGCTCTATGGCTACACCTTC
CASSPDIMLYGYTF
>.|TRBV18|.|TRBJ1-5
TGTGCCAGCTCACCAGGCCAGGGGCGTCAGCCCCAGCATTTT
CASSPGQGRQPQHF
>.|TRBV7-2|.|TRBJ2-6
TGTGCCAGCAGCTTATCTTCCAGGGCCGGGGCCAACGTCCTGACTTTC
CASSLSSRAGANVLTF
>TRBD2|TRBV5-6|.|TRBJ2-3
TGTGCCAGCAGCCTACCGGGGGGAGATACGCAGTATTTT
CASSLPGGDTQYF
>TRBD1|TRBV6-1|.|TRBJ2-2
TGTGCCACCCCCCCGGACAGGGCCACCGGGGAGCTGTTTTTT
CATPPDRATGELFF
>.|TRBV7-3|.|TRBJ2-1
TGTGCCAGCAGCTCCGGGGGAACCTACAATGAGCAGTTCTTC
CASSSGGTYNEQFF
>.|TRBV6-1|once|TRBJ1-5
TGTGCCAGCAGTGCGGGAAGTTATCAGCCCCAGCATTTT
CASSAGSYQPQHF
>TRBD2|TRBV5-4|.|TRBJ2-3
TGTGCCAGCAGCCGTTCGGGACTAGCGGTCACAGATACGCAGTATTTT
CASSRSGLAVTDTQYF
>.|TRBV18|.|TRBJ2-7
TGTGCCAGCTCACCACGTGCAGCCTACGAGCAGTACTTC
CASSPRAAYEQYF
>.|TRBV7-3|.|TRBJ1-6
TGTGCCAGCAGCACGTCGACAGTTGCCAATTCACCCCTCCACTTT
CASSTSTVANSPLHF
>TRBD1|TRBV5-6|few|TRBJ2-2
TGTGCCAGCAGCCCCGGGACAGGGTTTAGCGGGGAGCTGTTTTTT
CASSPGTGFSGELFF
>.|TRBV7-8|.|TRBJ2-1
TGTGCCAGCAGCTGGGGAGGGGGGACTGAGCAGTTCTTC
CASSWGGGTEQFF
>TRBD1|TRBV27|.|TRBJ1-1
TGTGCCAGCAGGAACTCAGGGGGCACTGAAGCTTTCTTT
CASRNSGGTEAFF
>TRBD2|TRBV11-3|.|TRBJ2-7
TGTGCCAGCAGATTTGTCCTAGCGGGGTGCCCCTCCCCCTACGAGCAGTACTTC
CASRFVLAGCPSPYEQYF
>.|TRBV21-1|.|TRBJ2-7
TGTGCCAGCATCCTAAATGGGCTACCCTCCTACGAGCAGTACTTC
CASILNGLPSYEQYF
>TRBD1|TRBV7-2|few|TRBJ2-7
TGTGCCAGCAGCCCCGGACAGGGTCGCGAGCAGTACTTC
CASSPGQGREQYF
>.|TRBV4-2|.|TRBJ2-3
TGTGCCAGCAGCCAAGACGCTAGCGACCGTCGGGGTACTAGCACAGATACGCAGTATTTT
CASSQDASDRRGTSTDTQYF
>.|TRBV28|.|TRBJ2-4
TGTGCCAGCAGTTGGACGGGAGTAAACAGTCAGTACTTC
CASSWTGVNSQYF
>.|TRBV30|.|TRBJ1-2
TGTGCCTGGAGTGACAGGGTGCGAGGCTACACCTTC
CAWSDRVRGYTF
>.|TRBV13|.|TRBJ2-5
TGTGCCAGCAGCTTTGGGGGGCAAGAGACCCAGTACTTC
CASSFGGQETQYF
>TRBD1|TRBV11-3|few|TRBJ1-4
TGTGCCAGCAGCTTGGGACAGGGGTTTGAAAAACTGTTTTTT
CASSLGQGFEKLFF
>.|TRBV11-3|.|TRBJ1-1
TGTGCCAGCAGACGGGGCACTGAAGCTTTCTTT
CASRRGTEAFF
>.|TRBV27|once|TRBJ1-1
TGTGCCAGTGGGGCAGGGGTGAACACTGAAGCTTTCTTT
CASGAGVNTEAFF
>.|TRBV28|.|TRBJ1-2
TGTGCCAGCAGTTTGCGGGGGTACGGCTACACCTTC
CASSLRGYGYTF
>.|TRBV19|.|TRBJ2-7
TGTGCCAGTAACGGGGCCGGGACTCTATACGAGCAGTACTTC
CASNGAGTLYEQYF
>TRBD2|TRBV29-1|.|TRBJ2-5
TGCAGCGTTGCGGGGGGAGGAGAGACCCAGTACTTC
CSVAGGGETQYF
>.|TRBV28|.|TRBJ2-7
TGTGCCAGCAGCCTCCGGACAGCGGCCGAGCAGTACTTC
CASSLRTAAEQYF
>TRBD1|TRBV28|.|TRBJ2-5
TGTGCCAGCAGTCCCTTGGACAGGGGATCAGAGACCCAGTACTTC
CASSPLDRGSETQYF